This paragraph covers one T cell receptor (beta chain) sequence. The data were taken from a study of T-cell memory formation after mild COVID-19. Germline CDR1 reads MNHEY; CDR2 reads SVGAGI. The CDR3 covers 12 residues. The V end lost 5 bases, the J end lost 6 bases, and 9 bases lay between the germline ends. Each CDR3 protein gets one entry after TCRdb re-called the 5' RACE reads with MiXCR. Of tens of thousands of distinct CDR3 sequences listed, 8% to 9.5% are singletons. This TCR was sampled from a man between 18 and 29 years old who had mild COVID-19 (a few samples of this study predate the infection). Cell type and time point are not known. The source material was PBMCs or a T cell subset sorted from them (not recorded which). The chain joins TRBV6-5 to TRBJ2-3, with D tentatively TRBD2 (5 bases). The CDR3, as DNA: TGTGCCAGCAGTGCACCGGGGGATACGCAGTATTTT. Translating gives CASSAPGDTQYF.